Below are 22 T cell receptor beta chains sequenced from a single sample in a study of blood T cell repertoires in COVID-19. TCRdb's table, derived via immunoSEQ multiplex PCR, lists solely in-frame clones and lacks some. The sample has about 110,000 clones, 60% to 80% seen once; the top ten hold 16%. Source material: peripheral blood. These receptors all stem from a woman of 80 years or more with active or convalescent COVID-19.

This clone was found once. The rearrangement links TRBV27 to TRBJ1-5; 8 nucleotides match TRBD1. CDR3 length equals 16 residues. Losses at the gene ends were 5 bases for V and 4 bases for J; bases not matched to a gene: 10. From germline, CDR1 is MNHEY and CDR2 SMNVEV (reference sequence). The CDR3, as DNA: TGTGCCAGCAGTCCCCTCCACAGGGGGAAGAATCAGCCCCAGCATTTT. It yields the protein CASSPLHRGKNQPQHF.

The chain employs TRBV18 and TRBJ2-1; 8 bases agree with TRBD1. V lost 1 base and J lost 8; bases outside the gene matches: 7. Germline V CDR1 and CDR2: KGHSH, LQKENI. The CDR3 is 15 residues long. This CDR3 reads CASSPRDRWQYEQFF. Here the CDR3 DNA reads TGTGCCAGCTCACCACGGGACAGGTGGCAGTATGAGCAGTTCTTC.

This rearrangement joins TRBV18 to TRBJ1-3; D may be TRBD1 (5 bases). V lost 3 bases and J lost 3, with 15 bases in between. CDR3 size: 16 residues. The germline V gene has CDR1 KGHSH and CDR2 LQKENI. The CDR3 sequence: CASSPTGTLGGNTIYF. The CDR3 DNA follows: TGTGCCAGCTCACCGACCGGGACTCTGGGTGGAAACACCATATATTTT.

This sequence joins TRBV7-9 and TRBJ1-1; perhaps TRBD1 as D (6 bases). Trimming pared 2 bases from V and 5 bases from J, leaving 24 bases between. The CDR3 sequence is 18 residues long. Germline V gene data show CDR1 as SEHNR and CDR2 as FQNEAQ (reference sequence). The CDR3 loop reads CASSLFPWGGQKGTEAFF. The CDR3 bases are TGTGCCAGCAGCTTATTCCCTTGGGGGGGGCAGAAGGGTACTGAAGCTTTCTTT.

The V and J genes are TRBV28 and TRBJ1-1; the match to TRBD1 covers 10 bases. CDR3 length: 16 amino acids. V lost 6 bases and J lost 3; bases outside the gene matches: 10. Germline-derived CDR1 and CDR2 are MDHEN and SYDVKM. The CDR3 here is CASSPTPGQGDTEAFF. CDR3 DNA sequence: TGTGCCAGCAGCCCAACCCCCGGACAGGGGGACACTGAAGCTTTCTTT.

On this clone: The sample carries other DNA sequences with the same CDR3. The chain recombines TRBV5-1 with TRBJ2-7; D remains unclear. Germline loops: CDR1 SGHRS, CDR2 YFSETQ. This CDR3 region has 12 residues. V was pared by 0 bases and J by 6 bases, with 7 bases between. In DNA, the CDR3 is TGCGCCAGCAGCTTGGAAGGAGTCGAGCAGTACTTC. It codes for CASSLEGVEQYF.

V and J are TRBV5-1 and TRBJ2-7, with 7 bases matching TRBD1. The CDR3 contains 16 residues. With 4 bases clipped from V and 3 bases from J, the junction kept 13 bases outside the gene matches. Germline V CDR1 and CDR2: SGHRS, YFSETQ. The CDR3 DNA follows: TGCGCCAGCAGCCCTAACCGGGACAGCGTGTTCTACGAGCAGTACTTC. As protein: CASSPNRDSVFYEQYF. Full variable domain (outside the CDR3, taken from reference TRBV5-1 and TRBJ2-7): KAGVTQTPRYLIKTRGQQVTLSCSPISGHRSVSWYQQTPGQGLQFLFEYFSETQRNKGNFPGRFSGRQFSNSRSEMNVSTLELGDSALYLCASSPNRDSVFYEQYFGPGTRLTVT.

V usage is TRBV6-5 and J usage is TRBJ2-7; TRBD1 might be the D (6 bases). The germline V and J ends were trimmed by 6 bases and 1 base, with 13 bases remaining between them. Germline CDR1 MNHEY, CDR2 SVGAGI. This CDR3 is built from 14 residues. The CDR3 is CASRADRTSYEQYF. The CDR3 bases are TGTGCCAGCAGGGCCGACAGGACTTCCTACGAGCAGTACTTC.

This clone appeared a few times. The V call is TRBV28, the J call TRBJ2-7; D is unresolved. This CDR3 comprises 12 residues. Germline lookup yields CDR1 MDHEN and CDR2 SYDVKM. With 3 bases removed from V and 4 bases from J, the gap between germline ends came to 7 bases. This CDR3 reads CASSLELYEQYF. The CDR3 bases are TGTGCCAGCAGTTTGGAGCTGTACGAGCAGTACTTC.

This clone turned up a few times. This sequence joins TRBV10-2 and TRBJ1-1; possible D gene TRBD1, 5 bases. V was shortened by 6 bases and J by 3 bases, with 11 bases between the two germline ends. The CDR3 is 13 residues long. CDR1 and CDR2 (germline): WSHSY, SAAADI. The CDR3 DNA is TGCGCCAGCAGGCAGGGTGGCGACACTGAAGCTTTCTTT. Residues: CASRQGGDTEAFF.

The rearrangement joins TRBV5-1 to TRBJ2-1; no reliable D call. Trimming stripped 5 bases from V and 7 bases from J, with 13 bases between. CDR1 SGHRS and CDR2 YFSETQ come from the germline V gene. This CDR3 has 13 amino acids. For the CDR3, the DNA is TGCGCCAGCAGTGACTCTAGGCTGAATGAGCAGTTCTTC. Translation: CASSDSRLNEQFF.

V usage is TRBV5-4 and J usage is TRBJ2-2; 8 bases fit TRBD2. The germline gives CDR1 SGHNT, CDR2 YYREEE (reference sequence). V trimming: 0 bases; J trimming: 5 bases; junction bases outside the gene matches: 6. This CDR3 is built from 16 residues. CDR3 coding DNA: TGTGCCAGCAGCTTGGAAGCGGGAGCTCGGACCGGGGAGCTGTTTTTT. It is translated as CASSLEAGARTGELFF.

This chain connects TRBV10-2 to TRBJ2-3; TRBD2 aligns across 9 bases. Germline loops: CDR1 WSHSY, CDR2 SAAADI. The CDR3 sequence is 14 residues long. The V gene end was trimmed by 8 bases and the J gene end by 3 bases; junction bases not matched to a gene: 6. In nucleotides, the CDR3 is TGCGCCAGCTCGAGAGCGGGAGGAACAGATACGCAGTATTTT. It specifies CASSRAGGTDTQYF.

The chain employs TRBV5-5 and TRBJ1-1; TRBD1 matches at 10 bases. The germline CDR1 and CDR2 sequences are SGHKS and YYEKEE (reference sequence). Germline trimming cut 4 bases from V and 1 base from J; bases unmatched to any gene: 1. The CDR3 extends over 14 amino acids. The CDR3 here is CASSRTGGNTEAFF. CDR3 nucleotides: TGTGCCAGCAGCCGGACAGGGGGGAACACTGAAGCTTTCTTT.

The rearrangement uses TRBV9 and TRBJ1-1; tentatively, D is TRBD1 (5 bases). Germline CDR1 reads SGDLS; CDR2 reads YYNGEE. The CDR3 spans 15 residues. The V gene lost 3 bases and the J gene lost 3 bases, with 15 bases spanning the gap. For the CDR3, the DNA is TGTGCCAGCAGCGCTTCCGGGGGGTGGGACACTGAAGCTTTCTTT. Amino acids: CASSASGGWDTEAFF.

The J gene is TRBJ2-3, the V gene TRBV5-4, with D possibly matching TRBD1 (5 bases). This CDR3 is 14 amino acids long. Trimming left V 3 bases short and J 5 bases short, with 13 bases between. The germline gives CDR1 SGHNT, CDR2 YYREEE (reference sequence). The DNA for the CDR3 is TGTGCCAGCAGCTCAGGGCCCTTGGAAGATACGCAGTATTTT. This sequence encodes CASSSGPLEDTQYF.

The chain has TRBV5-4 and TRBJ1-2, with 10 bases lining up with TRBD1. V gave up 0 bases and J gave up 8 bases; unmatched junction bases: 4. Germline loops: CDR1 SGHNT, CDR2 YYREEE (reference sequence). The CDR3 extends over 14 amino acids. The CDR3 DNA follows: TGTGCCAGCAGCTTGGAGACAGGGGGCGACGGCTACACCTTC. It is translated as CASSLETGGDGYTF.

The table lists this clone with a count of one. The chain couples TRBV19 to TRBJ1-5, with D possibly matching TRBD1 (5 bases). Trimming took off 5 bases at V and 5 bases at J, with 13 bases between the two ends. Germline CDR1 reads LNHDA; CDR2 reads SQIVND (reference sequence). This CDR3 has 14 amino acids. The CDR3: CASSRQGTDQPQHF. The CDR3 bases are TGTGCCAGTAGTCGGCAGGGAACCGATCAGCCCCAGCATTTT.

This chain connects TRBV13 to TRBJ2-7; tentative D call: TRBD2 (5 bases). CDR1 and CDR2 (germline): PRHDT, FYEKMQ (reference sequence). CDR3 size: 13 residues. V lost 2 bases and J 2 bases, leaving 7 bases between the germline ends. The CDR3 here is CASSLTGTYEQYF. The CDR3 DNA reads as TGTGCCAGCAGCTTAACGGGGACCTACGAGCAGTACTTC.

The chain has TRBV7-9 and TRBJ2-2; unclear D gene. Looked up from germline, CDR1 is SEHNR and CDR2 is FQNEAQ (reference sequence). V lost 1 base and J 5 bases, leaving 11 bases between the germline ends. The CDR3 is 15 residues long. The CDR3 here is CASSLGLGLTGELFF. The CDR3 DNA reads TGTGCCAGCAGCTTAGGGTTGGGCCTGACCGGGGAGCTGTTTTTT.

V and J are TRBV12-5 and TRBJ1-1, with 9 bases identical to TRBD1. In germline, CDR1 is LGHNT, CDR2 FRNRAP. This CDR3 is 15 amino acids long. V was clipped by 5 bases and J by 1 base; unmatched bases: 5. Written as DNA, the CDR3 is TGTGCTAGTGGTCCCGGACAGGGGAGGAACACTGAAGCTTTCTTT. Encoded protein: CASGPGQGRNTEAFF.

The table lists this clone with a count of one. The CDR3 region has the DNA TGCGCCAGCAGCCGGGACAGATCTTCACCCCTCCACTTT. It encodes CASSRDRSSPLHF. The gene calls are TRBV4-3 and TRBJ1-6; TRBD1 matches 7 bases. This CDR3 has 13 residues. The V and J ends lost 4 bases and 9 bases, in that order; junction bases with no gene match: 3. Germline CDR1 and CDR2: LGHNA and YSLEER.